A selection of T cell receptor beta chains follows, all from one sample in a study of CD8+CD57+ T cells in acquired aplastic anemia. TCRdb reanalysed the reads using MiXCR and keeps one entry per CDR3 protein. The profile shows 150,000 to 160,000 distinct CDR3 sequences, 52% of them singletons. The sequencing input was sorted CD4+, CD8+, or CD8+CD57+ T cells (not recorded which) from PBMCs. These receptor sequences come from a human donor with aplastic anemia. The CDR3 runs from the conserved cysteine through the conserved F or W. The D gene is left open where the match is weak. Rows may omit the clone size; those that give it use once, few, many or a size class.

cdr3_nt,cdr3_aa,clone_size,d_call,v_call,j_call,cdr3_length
TGTGCCAGCAGTCGGACTAGCGGGGGGACGAACACCGGGGAGCTGTTTTTT,CASSRTSGGTNTGELFF,few,TRBD2,TRBV6-1,TRBJ2-2,17
TGTGCCACCAGTATAGGAACGAACACCGGGGAGCTGTTTTTT,CATSIGTNTGELFF,NA,NA,TRBV24-1,TRBJ2-2,14
TGCGCCAGCAGCTTCCTAGCGGGAGGGAATACCGGGGAGCTGTTTTTT,CASSFLAGGNTGELFF,NA,TRBD2,TRBV5-1,TRBJ2-2,16
TGTGCCAGCAGCGGAGTGGGACGCAGAGGGGCCGGGGAGCTGTTTTTT,CASSGVGRRGAGELFF,NA,NA,TRBV5-5,TRBJ2-2,16
TGTGCCAGCAGCGTAGTAGGGACTACCACAGATACGCAGTATTTT,CASSVVGTTTDTQYF,many,TRBD2,TRBV9,TRBJ2-3,15
TGTGCCACCAGCAGGTTCGTGGGCCCTGATGGCTACACCTTC,CATSRFVGPDGYTF,NA,NA,TRBV15,TRBJ1-2,14
TGTGCCAGCAGCCACCATTCCCGCAGAATGAACACTGAAGCTTTCTTT,CASSHHSRRMNTEAFF,many,NA,TRBV14,TRBJ1-1,16
TGCAGTGCTAGTCCACAGGAAAAACTGTTTTTT,CSASPQEKLFF,NA,NA,TRBV20-1,TRBJ1-4,11
TGTGCCAGCAACCCCGGCAGGGGTAATGGCTACACCTTC,CASNPGRGNGYTF,many,NA,TRBV9,TRBJ1-2,13
TGCAGTGCCAACTCGGGCGCAGATACGCAGTATTTT,CSANSGADTQYF,NA,NA,TRBV20-1,TRBJ2-3,12
TGTGCCAGTAGTATGGGGGGGGCGCAAGCTTTCTTT,CASSMGGAQAFF,many,NA,TRBV19,TRBJ1-1,12
TGTGCCAGCAGTAACGTGCAGGCGGGCAATCAGCCCCAGCATTTT,CASSNVQAGNQPQHF,NA,NA,TRBV7-2,TRBJ1-5,15
TGTGCCAGCAGCCCAGGGCTAGCGGGGGTTAGTATAGGATCCTACAATGAGCAGTTCTTC,CASSPGLAGVSIGSYNEQFF,NA,TRBD2,TRBV7-1,TRBJ2-1,20
TGCAGTGCTAGGTCCGGGACTAGCGAGGTCAATGAGCAGTTCTTC,CSARSGTSEVNEQFF,NA,TRBD2,TRBV20-1,TRBJ2-1,15
TGTGCCAGTAGTCCAGGGACAGGGAGGCGCAATCAGCCCCAGCATTTT,CASSPGTGRRNQPQHF,NA,TRBD1,TRBV19,TRBJ1-5,16
TGTGCCAGCAGTGAACCCAGACGACAGGGGGCAGGAGAGACCCAGTACTTC,CASSEPRRQGAGETQYF,many,TRBD1,TRBV6-1,TRBJ2-5,17
TGCAGCGTTACCCGGGGGACAGGGGTTTACGAGCAGTACTTC,CSVTRGTGVYEQYF,NA,TRBD1,TRBV29-1,TRBJ2-7,14
TGTGCCACCAGGGACGTTCTGGGTTTCGAGCAGTACTTC,CATRDVLGFEQYF,NA,NA,TRBV15,TRBJ2-7,13
TGCAGTGCTGACGGACTAGCGGACACAGATACGCAGTATTTT,CSADGLADTDTQYF,NA,TRBD2,TRBV20-1,TRBJ2-3,14
TGTGCCAGCAGTTTCGACATGACGATCACCGGGGAGCTGTTTTTT,CASSFDMTITGELFF,NA,NA,TRBV27,TRBJ2-2,15
TGTGCCAGCACCGTTACACAGGGGAAGTATGGCTACACCTTC,CASTVTQGKYGYTF,NA,TRBD1,TRBV5-4,TRBJ1-2,14
TGTGCCAGCAGTATGGGAGTTGGATCCGACAGTGGGAGCTACGAGCAGTACTTC,CASSMGVGSDSGSYEQYF,NA,NA,TRBV25-1,TRBJ2-7,18